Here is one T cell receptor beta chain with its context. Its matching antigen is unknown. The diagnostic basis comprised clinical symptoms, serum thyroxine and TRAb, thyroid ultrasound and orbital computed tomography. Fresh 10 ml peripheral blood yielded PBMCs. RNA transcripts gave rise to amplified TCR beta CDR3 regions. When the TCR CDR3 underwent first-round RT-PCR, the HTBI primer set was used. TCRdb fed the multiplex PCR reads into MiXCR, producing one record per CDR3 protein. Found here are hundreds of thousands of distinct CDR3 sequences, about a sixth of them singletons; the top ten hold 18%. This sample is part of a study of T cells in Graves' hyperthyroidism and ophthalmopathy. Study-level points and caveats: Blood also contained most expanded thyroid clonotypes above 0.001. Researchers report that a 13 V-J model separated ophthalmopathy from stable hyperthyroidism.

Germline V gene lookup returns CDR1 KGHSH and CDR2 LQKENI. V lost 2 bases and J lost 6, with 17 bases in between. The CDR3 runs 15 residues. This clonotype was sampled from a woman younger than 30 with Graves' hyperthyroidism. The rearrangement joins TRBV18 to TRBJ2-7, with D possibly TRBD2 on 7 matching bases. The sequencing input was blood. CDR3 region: CASSPAKGGAGEQYF. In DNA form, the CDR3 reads TGTGCCAGCTCACCAGCGAAGGGGGGGGCTGGCGAGCAGTACTTC.